This T cell receptor (beta chain) was recovered during a study of shared clonotypes between healthy human individuals. Assay: immunoSEQ multiplex PCR; the TCRdb copy retains only in-frame clones and omits some. The sample consists of around 200,000 clones, approximately 92% of them appearing once. Germline CDR1 is SGHVS and CDR2 is FQNEAQ. Unmatched junction bases numbered 5, after V lost 5 bases and J lost 3 bases. The CDR3 length is 15 residues. This rearrangement joins TRBV7-8 to TRBJ2-1; 9 nucleotides agree with TRBD2. Sequencing was done on a sample of naive CD4+ T cells sorted from blood. Subset given: CD45RA+ positively selected. The receptor comes from a woman in her twenties or thirties in good health. The CDR3 region has the DNA TGTGCCAGCAGCAAGACTAGCGGATTCTACAATGAGCAGTTCTTC. As protein: CASSKTSGFYNEQFF.